This T cell receptor (beta chain) was captured by sequencing in a study of cytomegalovirus exposure and HLA in healthy donors (dated 2017 in TCRdb). A note on the overall study: An earlier analysis of approximately 640 of the donors reported 250 to 300 Gb of sequence data and 100 million to 140 million unique TCR beta sequences from around 200 million T cells. High-throughput TCR immunosequencing, statistical association of individual TCRs with disease status, and machine learning were combined to predict cytomegalovirus infection status. Among around 400 genotyped donors of the cohort, an average of about 220,000 unique TCR beta nucleotide sequences was sequenced per donor, of which about 18% were non-productive. An early release covering around 630 HLA-typed donors comprised 250 to 350 gigabases of sequencing data and approximately 85 million unique TCR sequences. Typing coverage varied by locus: roughly 629-640 donors for A, B, C, DRB1 and DQB1; more than 500 for DQA1; more than 600 for DPA1; 400 to 480 for DPB1. Genome-wide SNP genotypes for about 60% of the roughly 670 donors were used in a later genetic analysis, which treated that subset as a discovery cohort. All discovery cohort repertoires had been generated using a single sequencing platform. An earlier analysis of several hundred of the donors used high-throughput TCR beta sequencing to judge whether each TCR beta V gene segment behaved as functional or pseudogenic. Alongside the repertoire data, information on donor age, sex, ethnicity and CMV serostatus was compiled. A later analysis re-analyzed previously published TCR beta repertoires from roughly 690 donors and added high-resolution HLA genotyping to study TCR occurrence patterns. A handful of DR-DQ haplotypes were handled as single units for association and clustering because linkage in the cohort was strong. The study aimed to test whether cataloging public T cell receptors could reveal signatures of past pathogen exposure. The T cell repertoires of around 730 subjects were profiled by immunosequencing and related to cytomegalovirus serostatus. In the later analysis, no new phenotypic data were used to find candidate immune exposures; instead, reliance was placed on TCR beta sequences and their occurrence across donors. A separate validation cohort of more than 100 different subjects was used in addition to the 666-subject first cohort. Of the roughly 400 genotyped donors, approximately 80% fell in the genetic ancestry cluster associated with self-reported Caucasian donors. HLA typing covered class I and class II loci at four-digit resolution. Results the study describes overall, beyond this receptor: Three of the identified cytomegalovirus-associated TCR beta chains were confirmed in vitro to be specific for cytomegalovirus antigens. The study gave a list of roughly 150 TCR beta chains associated with cytomegalovirus. Cytomegalovirus status was reported to be diagnosed by the classifier with high specificity and sensitivity in both the original and validation cohorts. It was suggested by the authors that the approach could potentially be generalized to other disease states and immunological phenotypes. A later analysis found that TCR association rates varied across HLA loci, with DRB1 alleles showing the most associated TCRs and HLA-C alleles the fewest. Roughly uniform sequencing depth across donors was assumed in presence/absence analyses, although this assumption may not hold. When HLA alleles, especially DR and DQ, strongly co-occurred, attributing TCR associations to individual alleles was difficult. Most CMV-associated TCR beta chains appeared to be HLA-restricted in a later analysis, and the HLA associations seemed to be driven largely by CMV exposure. A further reported finding was that TCR beta sequences accurately predicted the HLA-A and HLA-B alleles for most subjects in the first cohort. At a false discovery rate of 0.05, a later analysis linked roughly 17,000 TCR beta sequences to specific HLA alleles. Roughly 17 rarely observed V segments, including chromosome 9 orphons, were excluded from the earlier analysis of several hundred of the donors because counts were too low. Because some donors lacked HLA typing at each locus, the association tests relied only on the typed subset. A later genetic analysis associated a missense DCLRE1C variant with V-gene and J-gene trimming of TCR beta chains, and an independent cohort replicated the association. Most TCR sequences were observed very rarely across donors, whereas some public TCRs were present in many individuals. Some IMGT-functional V segments, including TRBV6-2 and TRBV6-3, could not be told apart with the 87-base-pair reads, so those segments were excluded. In a later genetic analysis, fewer N-insertions in productive TCRs were reported among donors in an Asian-associated ancestry cluster than the roughly 700-donor mean. A cluster of highly shared sequence variants was judged likely to represent a technical artifact of the sequencing pipeline. Linkage disequilibrium might explain the correlated functional status among segregating V segments, but an unknown experimental factor could not be excluded. In a later analysis, HLA-associated TCR beta chains were found to be more clonally expanded and to have lower generation probabilities than equally common non-associated chains. The only immune exposure information available for the cohort was CMV serostatus. In an earlier analysis of approximately 600 of the donors, most TCR beta V segments were observed in productive rearrangements about 87% or about 30% of the time, broadly matching IMGT annotations. According to a later analysis, parvovirus B19, influenza, CMV and Epstein-Barr virus appeared linked to several top co-occurrence clusters. The cohort was sequenced for TCR beta chains only, and without alpha or paired-chain data the features that could be detected were limited.

The CDR3 goes from the cysteine to the phenylalanine over 19 residues. The only DNA kept is the CDR3, 57 bases in frame from the first base. The germline V gene specifies SGDLS as CDR1 and YYNGEE as CDR2. The germline V end is reduced by 0 bases and the J end by 5 bases; junction bases left unmatched: 15. In total, roughly 670 healthy bone marrow donors made up the cohort. All cohort members were sampled while nominally healthy, although unrecorded immune exposures were likely present. The donor was CMV seronegative and was included in the group of a few hundred seronegative cohort members. A peripheral blood sample was collected from each donor, and TCR beta sequencing was performed on peripheral blood mononuclear cells. The Qiagen DNeasy Blood Extraction Kit was used to extract genomic DNA from the blood cell samples. Library prep was done by the immunoSEQ multiplex PCR assay. A mixture of 60 forward primers for TCR Vbeta segments and 13 reverse primers for TCR Jbeta segments was used in the multiplex PCR. Amplification of the CDR3 region of rearranged TCR beta genes was performed with a multiplex PCR assay on genomic DNA. Amplified TCR beta libraries were sequenced as 87-base-pair reads on the Illumina HiSeq System. Turning to the authors' computational methods: A later analysis counted approximately 74 million unique TCR beta chains across the 700 or so repertoires, and around 12 million of these chains were shared by at least two donors. To remove PCR and sequencing errors, raw reads were error-corrected and collapsed into unique sequences using a nearest-neighbor algorithm that merged closely related sequences. Alignment of CDR3 sequences to IMGT reference sequences was used to assign V, D and J gene segments. For a sequence to be retained, a match of at least six nucleotides was required to both a V gene segment and a J gene segment. Rearrangements were classified as productive when the CDR3 lacked stop codons and remained in frame with V and J, and all other rearrangements were classified as non-productive. CDR3 was defined by IMGT convention, running from the second conserved V-encoded cysteine to the conserved J-encoded phenylalanine. In an earlier analysis of more than 550 of the donors, sequences lacking an unambiguous match to a single V gene segment were excluded. In an earlier analysis of a few hundred of the donors, V segments were called functional above 56.7% productive rearrangements and were called segregating when the between-donor standard deviation exceeded 5%. A statistical classification framework was developed to diagnose cytomegalovirus status using the catalog of TCR beta chain sequences. In a later analysis, TCR nucleotide sequences were compared against IMGT/GENE-DB human TR gene sequences so that V and J genes could be assigned. In a later analysis, CDR3 sequences and most-parsimonious VDJ recombination scenarios were assigned using the TCRdist pipeline. A later analysis defined each TCR beta chain by its CDR3 amino acid sequence plus V-gene family, and excluded reads lacking a unique V-gene family. In a later analysis, 550 to 650 highly shared, low-generation-probability nucleotide sequences were removed to address suspected cross-contamination and a sequencing artifact. In a later analysis, a clonal expansion index for each public chain was calculated from normalized within-repertoire ranks of inferred template counts. In a later analysis, generation probabilities were computed using a VDJ recombination model fitted to out-of-frame rearrangements, and the results were checked against IGoR. Hypergeometric tests were used in a later analysis to score TCR-TCR, TCR-HLA and TCR-CMV co-occurrence, with a repertoire-size bias correction applied to the TCR pairs. To estimate false discovery rates, a later analysis permuted the HLA or CMV assignments 20 times. In a later analysis, co-occurring TCRs were grouped with DBSCAN, and TCRdist sequence similarity was added when clustering was performed within HLA-allele-positive subsets. For co-occurrence clustering, repertoires with fewer than 30,000 or more than 120,000 public chains were excluded, along with 4 to 6 repertoires with anomalous nucleotide sharing. Drawn from immuneACCESS, this table holds only the in-frame rearrangements with V and J called that TCRdb kept. Clones are partly lost; checked studies trace under half to an unresolved V gene and leave the rest unexplained. V and J calls and clone size come straight from that table; D and trimming were deduced from the DNA. The sample profile shows about 140,000 clones; around 65% of them were found once. 6.5% of the sample lies in the top ten.

A remark on this clone: Its antigen has not been determined. No base qualities exist here, and no much larger clone lies one base off it.

The sequence links TRBV9 to TRBJ2-5; 11 of the junction bases match TRBD2. Sequenced: PBMCs. The receptor was derived from a woman in her sixties in good health and CMV-seronegative. The base sequence is TGTGCCAGCAGCGTAGGAGCCCCTAGCGGGAGGATAAACTTGGAGACCCAGTACTTC. This is translated as CASSVGAPSGRINLETQYF.